This TCR beta chain was found in a study of blood T cell repertoires in COVID-19 (dated by TCRdb to the early 2020s). At the level of the whole study: Samples from collaborators originated in the United States, Italy and Spain and spanned both the acute and convalescent phases of COVID-19. The prospective study material was composed of cDNA or gDNA derived from T cells, B-cell-depleted T cells, or PBMCs. Samples were obtained from the ongoing ImmuneRACE study (first 160 participants) and from about 1,300 subjects provided by 6 global collaborators. HLA class I and class II types, where available, came from metadata supplied by the sample provider rather than from assay-based typing. The dataset comprised deeply sampled blood TCRbeta repertoires from subjects exposed to, actively infected with, or recovered from COVID-19. The repertoires were released in a freely available public database meant as a resource for research on the immune response to SARS-CoV-2. The sample metadata nearly always contained a de-identified subject ID, COVID-19 status, age in years and sex.

General findings and caveats noted by the study authors: How much clinical and demographic metadata was included differed by source and by participant, and the metadata was provided uncurated.

Whole blood was collected in K2EDTA tubes by collaborating institutions according to the institutions' own protocols. For TCRbeta analysis, collaborators shipped samples as frozen whole blood, isolated PBMCs, or DNA extracted from either of those sample types. CDR1 is given as SNHLY and CDR2 as FYNNEI, both from the germline V gene. V and J are trimmed by 6 bases and 0 bases, and the gene matches miss 16 bases of the junction. Measured from the cysteine to the valine, the CDR3 is 19 residues long. The retained sequence is limited to the CDR3, 57 bases, with the frame set at the first base. TCRbeta CDR3 regions were amplified from genomic DNA by means of the immunoSEQ Assay, a bias-controlled multiplex PCR. The study's processing was this. Nucleated cell counts per sample were estimated from amplification of reference gene primers within the assay. Sequence reads were collapsed and filtered to measure the absolute abundance of every unique TCRbeta CDR3 rearrangement. For each sample, productive Simpson clonality was calculated as the square root of Simpson's diversity index across productive rearrangements. The table comes from immuneACCESS by way of TCRdb, which keeps in-frame sequences with V and J called. Part of the clones is missing from these tables; in studies checked, under half for an unresolved V gene and the rest for unknown reasons. That table is the source of V, J and clone size, and D and trimming were worked out from the DNA. The table for this sample lists 150,000 or so clones; over 70% of them were counted only once. The ten largest make up 44% of the sample.

Concerning this clone: The clone's antigen remains unknown. No quality values exist for individual bases; no much larger clone is one base distant.

Sequencing was performed on peripheral blood. The rearranged chain carries TRBV2 and TRBJ2-7; 11 of the junction bases match TRBD2. This receptor was identified in a human donor in a cohort sampled during active COVID-19. Read as DNA, the sequence is TGTGCCAGCAGCCCGCCTCCGGGACTAGCGGTCAAAAGCTCCTACGAGCAGTACGTC. Its translation reads: CASSPPPGLAVKSSYEQYV.